The sequence of this T cell receptor (beta chain) was determined in a study of OX40 agonist ivuxolimab in advanced cancers. Assay used: immunoSEQ multiplex PCR; TCRdb lists only in-frame clones, some missing. The data contain 76,000 or so clones, about 89% of them seen just once; the ten biggest clones take up 0.76%. The sequence was obtained from an adult with an advanced solid tumor such as melanoma, head and neck, liver or kidney cancer. The sample was CD4+ or CD8+ T cells sorted from blood, taken in a trial of the OX40 agonist ivuxolimab.

Here the CDR3 reads CASSAGLYTGELFF. CDR3 nucleotides: TGTGCCAGCAGCGCCGGGCTCTACACCGGGGAGCTGTTTTTT. The chain joins TRBV9 to TRBJ2-2; D not resolved. Deletions cut 3 bases from V and 3 bases from J, with 9 bases between. The CDR3 has 14 amino acids. CDR1 and CDR2 (germline): SGDLS, YYNGEE.